Each of the 3 T cell receptor beta chains below was sequenced from the same sample in a study of blood T cell repertoires in COVID-19. TCRdb's copy holds only in-frame clones and misses some; the assay was immunoSEQ multiplex PCR. In the table there are about 400,000 clones, roughly 86% of which are singletons. Sequenced: PBMCs or T cells enriched from blood (not recorded which). The receptors here all came from a middle-aged man in a cohort exposed to, infected with or recovered from COVID-19 (not recorded which).

The chain joins TRBV14 to TRBJ2-6; D is ambiguous. Germline V gene sequence: CDR1 SGHDN, CDR2 FVKESK. The V end lost 3 bases, the J end lost 0 bases, and 9 bases lay between the germline ends. The length of the CDR3 is 16 residues. As DNA, the CDR3 is TGTGCCAGCAGCCAGGAGTTTACCTCTGGGGCCAACGTCCTGACTTTC. Its translation is CASSQEFTSGANVLTF.

The chain uses TRBV5-1 and TRBJ1-1; D might be TRBD1 (6 bases). Trimming took off 4 bases at V and 4 bases at J, with 14 bases between the two ends. CDR3 length: 14 residues. The V gene's germline CDR1 is SGHRS and CDR2 YFSETQ. This CDR3 is CASSPGGGGTEAFF. CDR3 DNA sequence: TGCGCCAGCAGCCCCGGGGGAGGGGGCACTGAAGCTTTCTTT.

CDR3 sequence: CASSLDSGQGARGYTF. CDR3 in DNA: TGTGCCAGCAGCTTGGATTCGGGACAGGGGGCGCGGGGCTACACCTTC. The chain links TRBV5-4 to TRBJ1-2; 12 nucleotides line up with TRBD1. CDR1 and CDR2 from the germline V gene are SGHNT and YYREEE (reference sequence). This CDR3 is built from 16 residues. Losses at the gene ends were 0 bases for V and 8 bases for J; bases not matched to a gene: 8.